The sequence of this T cell receptor beta chain was determined in a study of blood T cell repertoires in COVID-19. V was cut by 7 bases and J by 4 bases, with 16 bases left in between. The germline CDR1 and CDR2 sequences are MNHEY and SVGAGI. This CDR3 comprises 14 residues. Only in-frame clones appear in the TCRdb table, and some are missing; sequencing was by immunoSEQ multiplex PCR. The sample has approximately 150,000 clones, 80% to 90% seen once. This sequence was found in a man in his 60s with active or convalescent COVID-19. This chain joins TRBV6-5 and TRBJ1-2, with D possibly TRBD1 on 6 matching bases. Material for sequencing was peripheral blood. CDR3 sequence (DNA): TGTGCCAGCAAGAGTGGACAGAACCTCTATGGCTACACCTTC. Amino acids: CASKSGQNLYGYTF.